This T cell receptor (beta chain) is from a study of blood T cell repertoires in COVID-19. On the study more broadly: The United States, Italy and Spain supplied acute and convalescent COVID-19 samples.

Method: immunoSEQ multiplex PCR; TCRdb's copy keeps in-frame clones and lacks some. The sample carries under 300,000 clones, 86% recorded once. The CDR3 is made up of 13 amino acids. The V gene lost 2 bases and the J gene lost 5 bases, with 9 bases spanning the gap. The germline CDR1 and CDR2 sequences are LNHNV and YYDKDF (reference sequence). The sample was peripheral blood. The genes are TRBV15 and TRBJ1-1, with D tentatively TRBD1 (6 bases). This receptor was taken from a young man with active or convalescent COVID-19. The CDR3 bases are TGTGCCACCAGCAGAACAGGGATGACTGAAGCTTTCTTT. Encoded protein: CATSRTGMTEAFF.